The present TCR beta chain was sequenced within a study of OX40 agonist ivuxolimab in advanced cancers. Whole-study context: Six ivuxolimab dose levels, 0.01 to 10 mg/kg, were given intravenously every 2 weeks.

The data were produced by immunoSEQ multiplex PCR, yet TCRdb's version contains in-frame clones alone and is incomplete. Among fewer than 80,000 clones listed, roughly four fifths were seen once. Researchers took blood at baseline, on cycle 4 day 1, and on cycle 7 day 1. A note on this clone: Other DNA sequences in the same sample also yield this CDR3.

V was pared by 2 bases and J by 2 bases, with 6 bases between. CDR3 size: 13 residues. Germline V gene lookup returns CDR1 SNHLY and CDR2 FYNNEI. Here the sequenced sample was CD4+ or CD8+ T cells sorted from blood, taken in a trial of the OX40 agonist ivuxolimab. The gene calls are TRBV2 and TRBJ2-5, with D possibly matching TRBD1 (5 bases). This TCR was sampled from an adult with an advanced solid tumor such as melanoma, head and neck, liver or kidney cancer. The CDR3 region is CASSERQQETQYF. In nucleotides, the CDR3 is TGTGCCAGCAGTGAAAGACAGCAAGAGACCCAGTACTTC.